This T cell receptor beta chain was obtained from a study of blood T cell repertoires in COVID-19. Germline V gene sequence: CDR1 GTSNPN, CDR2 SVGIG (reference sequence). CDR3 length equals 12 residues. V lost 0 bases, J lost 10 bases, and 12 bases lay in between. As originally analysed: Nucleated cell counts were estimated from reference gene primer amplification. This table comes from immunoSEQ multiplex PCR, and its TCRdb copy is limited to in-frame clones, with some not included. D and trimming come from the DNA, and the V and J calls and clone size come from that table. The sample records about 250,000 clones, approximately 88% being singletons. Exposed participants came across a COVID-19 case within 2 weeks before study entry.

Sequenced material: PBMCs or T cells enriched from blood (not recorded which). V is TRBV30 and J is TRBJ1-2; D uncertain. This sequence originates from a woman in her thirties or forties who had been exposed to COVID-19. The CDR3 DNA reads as TGTGCCTGGAGTGTAGGCGGGCCGGACTACACCTTC. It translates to CAWSVGGPDYTF.